Below, 5 T cell receptor beta chains from the same sample are listed, as sequenced in a study of blood T cell repertoires in COVID-19. The table came from immunoSEQ multiplex PCR; TCRdb's copy has only in-frame clones and leaves some out. This table holds over 600,000 clones, 85% to 90% found once. The sequenced sample was peripheral blood. Every receptor here comes from a woman between 18 and 29 years old with acute or convalescent COVID-19.

The V and J genes are TRBV5-1 and TRBJ1-2; TRBD1 matches 8 bases. V lost 4 bases and J lost 4; bases outside the gene matches: 12. Per the germline V gene, CDR1 is SGHRS and CDR2 is YFSETQ. The CDR3 has 16 amino acids. CDR3 amino acids: CASSRYPDREGYGYTF. CDR3 in DNA: TGCGCCAGCAGCCGATACCCGGACAGGGAAGGCTATGGCTACACCTTC.

The V gene is TRBV29-1, the J gene TRBJ1-4, with D unresolved. With 3 bases removed from V and 7 bases from J, the gap between germline ends came to 12 bases. CDR3 length: 13 residues. CDR1 SQVTM and CDR2 ANQGSEA come from the germline V gene. CDR3 loop: CSVETREGEKLFF. CDR3 nucleotide sequence: TGCAGCGTTGAGACGCGAGAGGGTGAAAAACTGTTTTTT.

The chain carries TRBV5-4 and TRBJ2-7; 11 bases fit TRBD1. Germline CDR1 SGHNT, CDR2 YYREEE (reference sequence). This CDR3 is 15 amino acids long. After removal of 2 bases from V and 4 bases from J, the junction contained 5 bases not matched to a gene. This chain's CDR3 is CASSLSGTGGYEQYF. Here the CDR3 DNA reads TGTGCCAGCAGCTTAAGTGGGACAGGGGGGTACGAGCAGTACTTC.

This sequence joins TRBV6-1 and TRBJ1-5, with 8 bases aligning to TRBD1. V was pared by 2 bases and J by 6 bases, with 6 bases of the junction left unmatched. Germline V gene sequence: CDR1 MNHNS, CDR2 SASEGT. CDR3 length equals 15 residues. In DNA form, the CDR3 reads TGTGCCAGCAGTGAATCGGGACAGGTTAGTCAGCCCCAGCATTTT. This sequence encodes CASSESGQVSQPQHF.

The rearrangement uses TRBV5-6 and TRBJ1-2, with 7 nucleotides matching TRBD1. J lost 4 bases, V lost 0 bases, and 9 bases had no gene match. Germline CDR1 and CDR2: SGHDT and YYEEEE. The CDR3 runs 16 residues. The CDR3 sequence is CASSLEGGWSGYGYTF. The DNA of the CDR3 is TGTGCCAGCAGCTTGGAAGGGGGCTGGTCCGGCTATGGCTACACCTTC.